The next 9 T cell receptor beta chains were all read from a single sample in a study of blood T cell repertoires in COVID-19. Sequencing was performed with immunoSEQ multiplex PCR; in TCRdb, only in-frame clones are kept and a portion is missing. The sample yields roughly 200,000 clones, around 87% seen once. Sequenced material: PBMCs or T cells enriched from blood (not recorded which). Receptor source: a man aged 25 to 40 in a cohort exposed to, infected with or recovered from COVID-19 (not recorded which).

This clone was recorded once. V is TRBV27 and J is TRBJ1-1, with 8 bases lining up with TRBD1. Germline CDR1 and CDR2: MNHEY and SMNVEV (reference sequence). The CDR3 spans 13 residues. With 6 bases clipped from V and 3 bases from J, the junction kept 3 bases outside the gene matches. The CDR3 spells CASRLQGDTEAFF. Written as DNA, the CDR3 is TGTGCCAGCAGGCTACAGGGGGACACTGAAGCTTTCTTT.

V is TRBV4-3 and J is TRBJ1-1, with TRBD1 as a possible D gene (5 bases). Per germline, CDR1 LGHNA and CDR2 YSLEER. Trimming took off 0 bases at V and 2 bases at J, with 16 bases between the two ends. The CDR3 contains 17 residues. The CDR3 sequence: CASSQDWRDGINTEAFF. The CDR3 coding sequence is TGCGCCAGCAGCCAAGATTGGAGGGACGGGATAAACACTGAAGCTTTCTTT.

The rearrangement uses TRBV2 and TRBJ1-1, with 11 positions matching TRBD1. Trimming at V came to 3 bases and at J to 13 bases, leaving 7 bases not matched to a gene. This CDR3 has 13 residues. From germline, CDR1 is SNHLY and CDR2 FYNNEI. CDR3 nucleotide sequence: TGTGCCAGCAGTGACGGGACAGGGGGTTTAGGTTTCTTT. The encoded protein is CASSDGTGGLGFF.

V gene TRBV27 combines with J gene TRBJ2-2; maybe TRBD1 (5 bases). The V end was cut by 7 bases, the J end by 2 bases, with 17 bases between. Germline V CDR1 and CDR2: MNHEY, SMNVEV (reference sequence). This CDR3 contains 16 residues. The DNA for the CDR3 is TGTGCCAGCAATCCGCGACAGCTACACAACACCGGGGAGCTGTTTTTT. As protein: CASNPRQLHNTGELFF.

The chain uses TRBV3-1 (or the pseudogene TRBV3-2) and TRBJ2-1, with TRBD1 as a possible D gene (6 bases). Germline V gene lookup returns CDR1 LGHDT and CDR2 YNNKEL (reference sequence). The CDR3 is 16 amino acids. Trimming stripped 4 bases from V and 7 bases from J, with 20 bases between. The CDR3 nucleotides are TGTGCCAGCAGCCTTAAACAGGGAAGGATTGGAAATGAGCAGTTCTTC. Its translation: CASSLKQGRIGNEQFF.

CDR3 nucleotides: TGTGCCAGCAGCTTTGGGACAGCCCCGTACGGCTACACCTTC. Protein sequence: CASSFGTAPYGYTF. The chain uses TRBV7-2 and TRBJ1-2; 7 bases fit TRBD1. The CDR3 loop spans 14 amino acids. The V and J ends lost 3 bases and 8 bases, in that order; junction bases with no gene match: 9. CDR1 is SGHTA, CDR2 FQGNSA, per germline. Supplemented by reference TRBV7-2 and TRBJ1-2, the full variable domain reads GAGVSQSPSNKVTEKGKDVELRCDPISGHTALYWYRQSLGQGLEFLIYFQGNSAPDKSGLPSDRFSAERTGGSVSTLTIQRTQQEDSAVYLCASSFGTAPYGYTFGSGTRLTVV.

The rearrangement joins TRBV6-1 to TRBJ2-5; 11 bases match TRBD2. J lost 5 bases, V lost 3 bases, and 8 bases had no gene match. CDR1 MNHNS and CDR2 SASEGT come from the germline V gene. The CDR3 loop spans 16 amino acids. This chain's CDR3 is CASSDRSASGRETQYF. CDR3 coding DNA: TGTGCCAGCAGTGATAGGTCTGCTAGCGGGAGGGAGACCCAGTACTTC.

This clone was observed a single time. J is TRBJ2-7 and V is TRBV9, with D possibly matching TRBD2 (5 bases). Germline V gene data show CDR1 as SGDLS and CDR2 as YYNGEE. V was trimmed by 0 bases and J by 9 bases, leaving 40 bases between them. The CDR3 contains 22 residues. The CDR3 bases are TGTGCCAGCAGCGTAGCTCAAGCACTAGGAAAGAAGCGTACACCGCCCCCGTTCGGGCAGTACTTC. This translates into CASSVAQALGKKRTPPPFGQYF.

This clone appeared a few times. J is TRBJ2-7 and V is TRBV5-4; a weak D match, TRBD2 (6 bases). The CDR3 is 14 residues long. Germline CDR1 SGHNT, CDR2 YYREEE (reference sequence). Trimming left V 4 bases short and J 2 bases short, with 13 bases between. CDR3 in DNA: TGTGCCAGCAGCGCGGGACTTGCCGCCTACGAGCAGTACTTC. It yields the protein CASSAGLAAYEQYF.